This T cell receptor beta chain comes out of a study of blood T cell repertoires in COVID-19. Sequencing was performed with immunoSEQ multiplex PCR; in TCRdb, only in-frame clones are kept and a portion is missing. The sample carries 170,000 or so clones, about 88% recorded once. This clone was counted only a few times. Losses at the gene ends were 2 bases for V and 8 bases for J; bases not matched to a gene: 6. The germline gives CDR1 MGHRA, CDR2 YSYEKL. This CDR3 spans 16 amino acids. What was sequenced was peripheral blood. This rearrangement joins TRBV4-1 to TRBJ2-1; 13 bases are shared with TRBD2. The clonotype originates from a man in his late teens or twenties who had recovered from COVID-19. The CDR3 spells CASSQSRGLAGHEQFF. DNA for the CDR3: TGCGCCAGCAGCCAATCTAGGGGACTAGCGGGACATGAGCAGTTCTTC.